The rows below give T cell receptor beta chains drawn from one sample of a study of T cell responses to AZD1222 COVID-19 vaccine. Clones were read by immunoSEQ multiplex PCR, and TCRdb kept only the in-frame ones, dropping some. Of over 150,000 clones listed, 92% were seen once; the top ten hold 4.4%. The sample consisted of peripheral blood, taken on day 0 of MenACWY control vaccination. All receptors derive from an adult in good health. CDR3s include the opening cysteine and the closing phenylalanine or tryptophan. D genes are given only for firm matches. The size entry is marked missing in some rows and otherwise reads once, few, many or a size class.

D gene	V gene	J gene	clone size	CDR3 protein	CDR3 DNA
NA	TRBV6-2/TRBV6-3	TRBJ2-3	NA	CASSYPDTQYF	TGTGCCAGCAGTTACCCGGATACGCAGTATTTT
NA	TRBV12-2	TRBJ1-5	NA	CASRLVAQHF	TGTGCAAGTCGCTTAGTAGCTCAGCATTTT
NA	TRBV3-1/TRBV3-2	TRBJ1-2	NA	CASSRLGDGVSYGYTF	TGTGCCAGCAGCCGGTTAGGGGACGGGGTGAGCTATGGCTACACCTTC
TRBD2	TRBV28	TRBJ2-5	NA	CASRVDRLAGRQETQYF	TGTGCCAGCAGAGTTGACCGACTAGCGGGCCGCCAAGAGACCCAGTACTTC
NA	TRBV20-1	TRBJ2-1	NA	CSALRVNEQFF	TGCAGTGCTCTAAGGGTAAATGAGCAGTTCTTC
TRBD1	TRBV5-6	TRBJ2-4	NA	CASSSDRGSKNIQYF	TGTGCCAGCAGCTCCGACAGGGGATCCAAAAACATTCAGTACTTC
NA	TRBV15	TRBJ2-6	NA	CATSRATGSGANVLTF	TGTGCCACCAGCAGAGCCACAGGGTCTGGGGCCAACGTCCTGACTTTC
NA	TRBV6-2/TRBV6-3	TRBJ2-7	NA	CASSYIGNEQYF	TGTGCCAGCAGTTACATCGGAAACGAGCAGTACTTC
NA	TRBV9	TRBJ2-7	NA	CASSPGGVSPYEQYF	TGTGCCAGCAGCCCCGGTGGGGTCTCTCCCTACGAGCAGTACTTC
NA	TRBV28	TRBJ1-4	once	CASSPIAREKLFF	TGTGCCAGCAGCCCTATCGCCCGTGAAAAACTGTTTTTT
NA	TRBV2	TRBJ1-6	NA	CASSGAGHKNSPLHF	TGTGCCAGCAGTGGGGCGGGACACAAGAATTCACCCCTCCACTTT
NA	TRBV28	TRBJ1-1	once	CASSIPGRGLNTEAFF	TGTGCCAGCAGTATCCCCGGGAGGGGGTTGAACACTGAAGCTTTCTTT
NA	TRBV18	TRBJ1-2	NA	CASSPDPLYGYTF	TGTGCCAGCTCACCAGATCCCTTATATGGCTACACCTTC
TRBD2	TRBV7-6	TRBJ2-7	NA	CASSLRTSGSYEQYF	TGTGCCAGCAGCCTCCGGACTAGCGGGAGTTACGAGCAGTACTTC
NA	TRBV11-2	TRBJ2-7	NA	CASSLDGFVTEQYF	TGTGCCAGCAGCTTAGATGGCTTCGTGACCGAGCAGTACTTC
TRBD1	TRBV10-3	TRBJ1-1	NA	CASHRGDTEAFF	TGTGCCAGCCACAGGGGAGACACTGAAGCTTTCTTT
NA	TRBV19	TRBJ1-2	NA	CASSISNREAGYTF	TGTGCCAGTAGTATAAGTAACAGGGAGGCTGGCTACACCTTC
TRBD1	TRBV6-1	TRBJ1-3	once	CASSDRDRGNTIYF	TGTGCCAGCAGTGATCGGGACAGAGGAAACACCATATATTTT
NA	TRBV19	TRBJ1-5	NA	CASRPLGTDGNQPQHF	TGTGCCAGTAGACCCCTCGGGACCGACGGCAATCAGCCCCAGCATTTT
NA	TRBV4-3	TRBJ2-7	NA	CASSQGGTAPYEQYF	TGCGCCAGCAGCCAGGGGGGGACAGCCCCCTACGAGCAGTACTTC
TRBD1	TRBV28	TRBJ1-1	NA	CASRDRGETEAFF	TGTGCCAGCCGCGACAGGGGAGAGACTGAAGCTTTCTTT
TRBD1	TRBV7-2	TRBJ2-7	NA	CASARGQGPSYEQYF	TGTGCCAGCGCAAGGGGGCAGGGCCCTTCCTACGAGCAGTACTTC
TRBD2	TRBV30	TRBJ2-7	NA	CAWSVGLAGVREQYF	TGTGCCTGGAGTGTAGGGCTAGCGGGAGTCCGCGAGCAGTACTTC
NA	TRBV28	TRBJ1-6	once	CASFGQNNSPLHF	TGTGCCAGCTTTGGACAGAATAATTCACCCCTCCACTTT
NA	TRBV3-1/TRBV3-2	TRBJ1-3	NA	CASSQGAGVGNTIYF	TGTGCCAGCAGCCAAGGAGCAGGGGTCGGAAACACCATATATTTT
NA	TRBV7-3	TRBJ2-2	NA	CASRGGNTGELFF	TGTGCCAGCAGAGGGGGTAACACCGGGGAGCTGTTTTTT
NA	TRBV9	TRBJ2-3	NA	CASSVGGLSSTDTQYF	TGTGCCAGCAGCGTAGGAGGCCTTTCTAGCACAGATACGCAGTATTTT
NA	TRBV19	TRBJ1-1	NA	CASSISGAANTEAFF	TGTGCCAGTAGTATCAGTGGTGCCGCGAACACTGAAGCTTTCTTT
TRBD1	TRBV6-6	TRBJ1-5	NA	CASAQGVSNQPQHF	TGTGCCAGCGCCCAGGGGGTTAGCAATCAGCCCCAGCATTTT
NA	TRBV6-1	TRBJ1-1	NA	CASSERSGAMNTEAFF	TGTGCCAGCAGTGAAAGGTCAGGCGCTATGAACACTGAAGCTTTCTTT
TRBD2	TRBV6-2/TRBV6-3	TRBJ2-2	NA	CASSRTSGNTGELFF	TGTGCCAGCAGTAGGACTAGCGGGAACACCGGGGAGCTGTTTTTT
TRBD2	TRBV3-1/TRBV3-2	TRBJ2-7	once	CASSQDFAGAREQYF	TGTGCCAGCAGCCAAGATTTCGCGGGAGCTCGCGAGCAGTACTTC
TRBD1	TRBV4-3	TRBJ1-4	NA	CASSQAWTGDEKLFF	TGCGCCAGCAGCCAAGCTTGGACAGGGGATGAAAAACTGTTTTTT
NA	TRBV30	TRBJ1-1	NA	CAWSDLTNTEAFF	TGTGCCTGGAGTGACCTAACGAACACTGAAGCTTTCTTT
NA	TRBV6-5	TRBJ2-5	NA	CASSYQKTQYF	TGTGCCAGCAGTTACCAGAAGACCCAGTACTTC
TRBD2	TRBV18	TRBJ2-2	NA	CASSPPGSGRTNTGELFF	TGTGCCAGCTCACCACCGGGGAGCGGGAGGACGAACACCGGGGAGCTGTTTTTT
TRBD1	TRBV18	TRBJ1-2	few	CASSPPGTQGELLYGYTF	TGTGCCAGCTCACCACCGGGGACACAGGGGGAACTCCTCTATGGCTACACCTTC
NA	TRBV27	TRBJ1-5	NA	CASSFVDQPQHF	TGTGCCAGCAGTTTCGTAGATCAGCCCCAGCATTTT
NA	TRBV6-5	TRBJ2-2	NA	CASDSGNTGELFF	TGTGCCAGCGATAGCGGGAACACCGGGGAGCTGTTTTTT
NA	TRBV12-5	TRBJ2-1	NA	CASGQDRSNEQFF	TGTGCTAGTGGCCAGGACAGAAGCAATGAGCAGTTCTTC
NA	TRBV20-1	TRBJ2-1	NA	CSASSLGPYNEQFF	TGCAGTGCTAGTAGCCTAGGACCCTACAATGAGCAGTTCTTC
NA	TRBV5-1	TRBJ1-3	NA	CASSLSTGTSGNTIYF	TGCGCCAGCAGCTTGAGTACAGGGACCTCCGGAAACACCATATATTTT
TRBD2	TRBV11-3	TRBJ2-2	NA	CASSFGRGRNTGELFF	TGTGCCAGCAGCTTTGGACGCGGGAGAAACACCGGGGAGCTGTTTTTT
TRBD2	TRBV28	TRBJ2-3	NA	CASSPGTSGRAGFLDTQYF	TGTGCCAGCAGTCCCGGGACTAGCGGGAGGGCCGGGTTTTTAGATACGCAGTATTTT
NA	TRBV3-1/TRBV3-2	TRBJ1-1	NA	CASSQMDNTEAFF	TGTGCCAGCAGCCAAATGGATAACACTGAAGCTTTCTTT
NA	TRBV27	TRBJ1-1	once	CASSLIQSMNTEAFF	TGTGCCAGCAGTTTAATACAGAGCATGAACACTGAAGCTTTCTTT
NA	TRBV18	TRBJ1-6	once	CASSPPGGNNSPLHF	TGTGCCAGCTCACCACCGGGAGGGAATAATTCACCCCTCCACTTT
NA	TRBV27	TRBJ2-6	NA	CASSLSILDGFNSGANVLTF	TGTGCCAGCAGTTTATCGATATTAGACGGTTTCAACTCTGGGGCCAACGTCCTGACTTTC
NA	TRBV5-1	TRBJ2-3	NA	CASSTSTDTQYF	TGCGCCAGCAGCACCAGCACAGATACGCAGTATTTT
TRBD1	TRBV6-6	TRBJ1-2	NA	CASSHGQGGYGYTF	TGTGCCAGCAGCCATGGACAGGGCGGCTATGGCTACACCTTC
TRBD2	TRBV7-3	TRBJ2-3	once	CASSLAGGADTQYF	TGTGCCAGCAGCCTAGCGGGAGGGGCAGATACGCAGTATTTT
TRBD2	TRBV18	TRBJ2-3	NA	CASSPLWTGGPGDTQYF	TGTGCCAGCTCACCACTATGGACGGGAGGGCCCGGGGATACGCAGTATTTT
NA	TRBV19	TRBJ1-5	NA	CATKRARDFNQPQHF	TGTGCCACCAAACGGGCTAGGGATTTCAATCAGCCCCAGCATTTT
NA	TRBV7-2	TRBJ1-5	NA	CASSQRGTQPQHF	TGTGCCAGCAGCCAACGGGGGACCCAGCCCCAGCATTTT
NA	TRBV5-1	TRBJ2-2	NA	CASSLSTGELFF	TGCGCCAGCTCTTTAAGCACCGGGGAGCTGTTTTTT
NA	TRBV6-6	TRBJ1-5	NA	CASQNGGGGNQPQHF	TGTGCCAGCCAAAACGGGGGAGGAGGCAATCAGCCCCAGCATTTT
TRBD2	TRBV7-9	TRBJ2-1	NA	CASSLAGSGAYNEQFF	TGTGCCAGCAGCTTAGCTGGTAGCGGGGCCTACAATGAGCAGTTCTTC
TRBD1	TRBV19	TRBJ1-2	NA	CASSIGRGLGYTF	TGTGCCAGTAGTATCGGCAGGGGGCTTGGCTACACCTTC
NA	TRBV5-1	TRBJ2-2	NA	CASSLDRYTGELFF	TGCGCCAGCAGCTTGGATCGGTACACCGGGGAGCTGTTTTTT